These T cell receptor beta chains were read from a single sample in a study of shared clonotypes between healthy human individuals. Repertoires were generated with immunoSEQ multiplex PCR, while TCRdb's copy carries only in-frame clones and drops some. The data contain 1.5 million to 1.9 million clones, approximately 98% of them singletons. Specimen: naive CD4+ T cells sorted from blood. Receptor source: a man aged 25-40 years in good health. Both conserved end residues are part of each CDR3. Each record gives: J gene, V gene, D gene, clone size, CDR3 protein, CDR3 DNA. A D gene is named only where the DNA matches it firmly. The size of a clone is reported for some rows only, either as once, few or many, or as a class for expanded clones.

J: TRBJ2-7; V: TRBV5-5; D: NA; size: NA; CDR3: CASSRLGRGYEQYF; DNA: TGTGCCAGCAGCCGTCTTGGAAGGGGATACGAGCAGTACTTC
J: TRBJ2-7; V: TRBV5-4; D: NA; size: NA; CDR3: CASSLGPSVIRPYEQYF; DNA: TGTGCCAGCAGCTTAGGGCCTTCCGTCATCAGGCCTTACGAGCAGTACTTC
J: TRBJ2-7; V: TRBV9; D: TRBD2; size: NA; CDR3: CASSVGASGSSYEQYF; DNA: TGTGCCAGCAGCGTAGGGGCTAGCGGTAGCTCCTACGAGCAGTACTTC
J: TRBJ1-5; V: TRBV18; D: NA; size: NA; CDR3: CASSPDRNQPQHF; DNA: TGTGCCAGCTCCCCGGACAGAAATCAGCCCCAGCATTTT
J: TRBJ2-7; V: TRBV29-1; D: TRBD2; size: NA; CDR3: CSVGPGLAGDYEQYF; DNA: TGCAGCGTGGGCCCGGGACTAGCGGGTGACTACGAGCAGTACTTC
J: TRBJ2-7; V: TRBV28; D: NA; size: NA; CDR3: CASSLSGATYEQYF; DNA: TGTGCCAGCAGTTTATCTGGGGCAACCTACGAGCAGTACTTC
J: TRBJ1-1; V: TRBV28; D: NA; size: once; CDR3: CASNRNTEAFF; DNA: TGTGCCAGCAACAGGAACACTGAAGCTTTCTTT
J: TRBJ2-2; V: TRBV6-5; D: NA; size: NA; CDR3: CASSYWTGELFF; DNA: TGTGCCAGCAGTTACTGGACCGGGGAGCTGTTTTTT
J: TRBJ2-2; V: TRBV11-3; D: NA; size: NA; CDR3: CASSLGGALFF; DNA: TGTGCCAGCAGCTTGGGGGGTGCGCTGTTTTTT
J: TRBJ1-3; V: TRBV6-5; D: NA; size: NA; CDR3: CASSLVGGPGNTIYF; DNA: TGTGCCAGCAGTCTCGTCGGCGGGCCAGGAAACACCATATATTTT
J: TRBJ1-2; V: TRBV27; D: TRBD1; size: NA; CDR3: CASSRKTGGGGYTF; DNA: TGTGCCAGCAGTCGAAAGACAGGGGGCGGTGGCTACACCTTC
J: TRBJ2-4; V: TRBV11-1; D: NA; size: NA; CDR3: CASSFERMVHIQYF; DNA: TGTGCCAGCAGCTTCGAAAGGATGGTTCACATTCAGTACTTC
J: TRBJ2-1; V: TRBV7-2; D: NA; size: once; CDR3: CASSIGGSGAHNEQFF; DNA: TGTGCCAGCAGCATAGGGGGTAGCGGAGCCCACAATGAGCAGTTCTTC
J: TRBJ2-5; V: TRBV5-8; D: TRBD2; size: NA; CDR3: CASSLWDYLWETQYF; DNA: TGTGCCAGCAGCTTATGGGACTACCTATGGGAGACCCAGTACTTC
J: TRBJ1-1; V: TRBV9; D: TRBD1; size: NA; CDR3: CASSTRQGPTEAFF; DNA: TGTGCCAGCAGCACTAGACAGGGACCCACTGAAGCTTTCTTT
J: TRBJ2-7; V: TRBV18; D: TRBD1; size: NA; CDR3: CASSPAPGGGNEQYF; DNA: TGTGCCAGCTCACCAGCGCCAGGGGGCGGCAACGAGCAGTACTTC
J: TRBJ2-2; V: TRBV5-6; D: NA; size: NA; CDR3: CASSLTGFTGELFF; DNA: TGTGCCAGCAGCTTGACAGGGTTCACCGGGGAGCTGTTTTTT
J: TRBJ2-1; V: TRBV15; D: NA; size: NA; CDR3: CATSRRGYNEQFF; DNA: TGTGCCACCAGCAGGCGCGGCTACAATGAGCAGTTCTTC
J: TRBJ2-2; V: TRBV18; D: TRBD2; size: NA; CDR3: CASSPGLAGASGELFF; DNA: TGTGCCAGCTCACCGGGACTAGCGGGAGCGAGCGGGGAGCTGTTTTTT
J: TRBJ2-5; V: TRBV6-5; D: TRBD2; size: NA; CDR3: CASSLAGVGETQYF; DNA: TGTGCCAGCAGCCTAGCGGGAGTAGGAGAGACCCAGTACTTC
J: TRBJ1-5; V: TRBV5-1; D: NA; size: NA; CDR3: CASSGGLGGPQHF; DNA: TGCGCCAGCAGCGGGGGACTCGGAGGGCCCCAGCATTTT
J: TRBJ2-7; V: TRBV5-8; D: TRBD1; size: NA; CDR3: CASTSWTGAYYEQYF; DNA: TGTGCCAGCACCTCTTGGACAGGGGCCTATTACGAGCAGTACTTC
J: TRBJ1-2; V: TRBV6-4; D: NA; size: once; CDR3: CASSEGWGKNYGYTF; DNA: TGTGCCAGCAGTGAGGGGTGGGGAAAAAACTATGGCTACACCTTC
J: TRBJ2-1; V: TRBV7-9; D: NA; size: NA; CDR3: CASSFGEYNEQFF; DNA: TGTGCCAGCAGCTTTGGGGAGTACAATGAGCAGTTCTTC
J: TRBJ2-3; V: TRBV6-5; D: NA; size: NA; CDR3: CASRLTGYRGDTQYF; DNA: TGTGCCAGCAGACTAACAGGCTACCGGGGGGATACGCAGTATTTT
J: TRBJ2-7; V: TRBV11-2; D: TRBD2; size: NA; CDR3: CAVRLASSYEQYF; DNA: TGTGCCGTCAGACTAGCTTCCTCCTACGAGCAGTACTTC
J: TRBJ1-5; V: TRBV6-1; D: NA; size: NA; CDR3: CASSASGINQPQHF; DNA: TGTGCCAGCAGTGCATCAGGGATCAATCAGCCCCAGCATTTT
J: TRBJ1-4; V: TRBV27; D: NA; size: NA; CDR3: CASSLLGSNEKLFF; DNA: TGTGCCAGCAGTTTACTAGGGTCTAATGAAAAACTGTTTTTT
J: TRBJ2-7; V: TRBV18; D: NA; size: NA; CDR3: CASSPQGREQYF; DNA: TGTGCCAGCTCACCACAGGGACGGGAGCAGTACTTC